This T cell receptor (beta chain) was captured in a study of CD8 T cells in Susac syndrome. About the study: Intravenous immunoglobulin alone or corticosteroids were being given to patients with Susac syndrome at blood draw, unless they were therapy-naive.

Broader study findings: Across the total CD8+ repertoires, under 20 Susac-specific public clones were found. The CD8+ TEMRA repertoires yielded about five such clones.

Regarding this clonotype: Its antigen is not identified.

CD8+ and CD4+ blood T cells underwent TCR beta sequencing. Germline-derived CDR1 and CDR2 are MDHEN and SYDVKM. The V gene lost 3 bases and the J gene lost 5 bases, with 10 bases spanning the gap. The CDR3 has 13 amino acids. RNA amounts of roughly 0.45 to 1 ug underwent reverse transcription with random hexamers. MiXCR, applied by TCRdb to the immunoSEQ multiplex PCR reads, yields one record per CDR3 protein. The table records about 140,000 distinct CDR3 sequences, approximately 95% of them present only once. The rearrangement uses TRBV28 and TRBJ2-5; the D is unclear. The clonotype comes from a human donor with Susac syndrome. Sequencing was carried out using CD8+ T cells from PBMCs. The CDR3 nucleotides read TGTGCCAGCAGTTTCGACAACTCGGAGACCCAGTACTTC. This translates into CASSFDNSETQYF.